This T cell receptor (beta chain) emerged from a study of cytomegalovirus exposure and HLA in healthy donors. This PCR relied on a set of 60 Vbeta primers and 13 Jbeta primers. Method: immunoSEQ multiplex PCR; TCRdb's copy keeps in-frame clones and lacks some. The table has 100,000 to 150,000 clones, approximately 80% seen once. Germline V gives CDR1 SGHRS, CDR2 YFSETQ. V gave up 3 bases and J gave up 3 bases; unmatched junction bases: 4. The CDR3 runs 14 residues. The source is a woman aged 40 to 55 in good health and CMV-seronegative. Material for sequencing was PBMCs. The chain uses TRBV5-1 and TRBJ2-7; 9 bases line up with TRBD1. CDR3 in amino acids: CASSWTGQGYEQYF. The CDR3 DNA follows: TGCGCCAGCAGCTGGACGGGACAGGGCTACGAGCAGTACTTC.